This T cell receptor (beta chain) was retrieved from a study of OX40 agonist ivuxolimab in advanced cancers. Across the whole study: Ivuxolimab, an agonist antibody against OX40 (CD134), was given to patients. Under the entry rules, prior anti-PD-1, anti-PD-L1 or anti-CTLA-4 therapy was allowed, and approximately 36% had some. Study conclusions and caveats: Antigen specificity of clonally expanded peripheral T cells was not established.

Germline CDR1 reads MDHEN; CDR2 reads SYDVKM. This CDR3 comprises 15 residues. The ends lost 5 bases at V and 5 bases at J; junction bases unmatched: 9. This clone was seen a single time. Its antigen is currently unknown. Only in-frame clones appear in the TCRdb table, and some are missing; sequencing was by immunoSEQ multiplex PCR. The sample consists of fewer than 45,000 clones, approximately 80% of them appearing once. The specimen comprised CD4+ or CD8+ T cells sorted from blood, sampled in a trial of the OX40 agonist ivuxolimab. The chain carries TRBV28 and TRBJ2-7, with 10 bases that match TRBD1. This TCR came from an adult with an advanced solid tumor such as melanoma, head and neck, liver or kidney cancer. The chain's CDR3 is CASSTRDRGENEQYF. DNA of the CDR3: TGTGCCAGCAGTACCCGGGACAGGGGAGAGAACGAGCAGTACTTC.